A selection of T cell receptor beta chains follows, all from one sample in a study of CD8 T cells in Susac syndrome. TCRdb called the immunoSEQ multiplex PCR reads again in MiXCR, with one record for every CDR3 protein. Of some 300,000 distinct CDR3 sequences listed, roughly 85% were seen once; the top ten hold 0.21%. Sequencing used CD8+ T cells from PBMCs. The receptors shown here come from a human donor with multiple sclerosis. The CDR3 runs from the conserved cysteine through the conserved F or W. D genes are given only for firm matches. Some rows mark clone size as missing; the rest say once, few, many or name a class of expanded clone.

D	size	V	J	CDR3	DNA
.	once	TRBV7-8	TRBJ2-2	CASSLDGEVNTGELFF	TGTGCCAGCAGCTTAGACGGGGAGGTTAACACCGGGGAGCTGTTTTTT
TRBD2	once	TRBV7-2	TRBJ2-7	CASSLGGMTYEQYF	TGTGCCAGCAGCTTGGGGGGGATGACCTACGAGCAGTACTTC
.	.	TRBV10-1	TRBJ2-2	CAATRTNTGELFF	TGCGCAGCTACCAGGACGAACACCGGGGAGCTGTTTTTT
TRBD2	.	TRBV7-2	TRBJ2-3	CASSPLAGVPDTQYF	TGTGCCAGCAGCCCGCTAGCGGGAGTCCCAGATACGCAGTATTTT
.	.	TRBV4-1	TRBJ2-1	CASSPFAVEVSYNEQFF	TGCGCCAGCAGCCCCTTTGCTGTGGAGGTCTCCTACAATGAGCAGTTCTTC
TRBD2	.	TRBV20-1	TRBJ2-3	CSAANLRTGGSFWDTQYF	TGCAGTGCTGCCAATTTGAGGACTGGCGGGAGTTTTTGGGATACGCAGTATTTT
.	.	TRBV9	TRBJ2-1	CASSSQGGDPYNEQFF	TGTGCCAGCAGTTCCCAGGGGGGAGACCCCTACAATGAGCAGTTCTTC
.	few	TRBV11-2	TRBJ2-5	CASSSGAPQETQYF	TGTGCCAGCAGCTCGGGCGCACCCCAAGAGACCCAGTACTTC
TRBD1	.	TRBV28	TRBJ2-3	CASSSARTGWADTQYF	TGTGCCAGCAGTTCCGCAAGGACAGGGTGGGCAGATACGCAGTATTTT
TRBD1	.	TRBV4-3	TRBJ2-2	CASSQDFRGTGELFF	TGCGCCAGCAGCCAAGATTTCAGGGGGACCGGGGAGCTGTTTTTT
.	.	TRBV21-1	TRBJ2-3	CASSKAPTDTQYF	TGTGCCAGCAGCAAAGCTCCCACAGATACGCAGTATTTT
TRBD2	.	TRBV27	TRBJ2-7	CASSQGLAGQVDF	TGTGCCAGCAGTCAGGGACTAGCGGGACAAGTGGACTTC
TRBD2	.	TRBV6-4	TRBJ2-7	CASLAGAGGRYEQYF	TGTGCCAGCCTTGCGGGAGCGGGAGGACGCTACGAGCAGTACTTC
TRBD2	.	TRBV6-2/TRBV6-3	TRBJ2-1	CASSYSLAGTNEQFF	TGTGCCAGCAGTTATTCCCTAGCGGGGACCAATGAGCAGTTCTTC
TRBD1	.	TRBV4-1	TRBJ2-3	CASSQVRDRVSDTQYF	TGCGCCAGCAGCCAAGTCCGGGACAGGGTATCAGATACGCAGTATTTT
.	few	TRBV12-3/TRBV12-4	TRBJ2-7	CASSLRQGIHEQYF	TGTGCCAGCAGTTTACGGCAGGGGATCCACGAGCAGTACTTC
TRBD2	.	TRBV11-3	TRBJ2-7	CASSSLAAPYEQYF	TGTGCCAGCAGCTCGCTAGCGGCCCCCTACGAGCAGTACTTC
.	.	TRBV6-5	TRBJ2-1	CASSYNFGGYNEQFF	TGTGCCAGCAGTTACAATTTCGGCGGGTACAATGAGCAGTTCTTC
TRBD1	once	TRBV5-5	TRBJ2-5	CASSPRGTPETQYF	TGTGCCAGCAGCCCCAGGGGGACACCAGAGACCCAGTACTTC
.	.	TRBV11-2	TRBJ1-5	CASSLGAGLPQPQHF	TGTGCCAGCAGCTTAGGCGCAGGACTCCCTCAGCCCCAGCATTTT
TRBD1	.	TRBV3-1	TRBJ1-2	CASSQDWPGGNLGNYGYTF	TGTGCCAGCAGCCAAGACTGGCCAGGGGGCAATTTGGGTAACTATGGCTACACCTTC
TRBD1	.	TRBV15	TRBJ1-5	CATSGPYFPDRGHDQPQHF	TGTGCCACCAGCGGACCCTATTTTCCCGACAGGGGGCATGATCAGCCCCAGCATTTT
.	.	TRBV24-1	TRBJ2-7	CATSDLEGSAIYEQYF	TGTGCCACCAGTGATTTGGAGGGGTCGGCAATCTACGAGCAGTACTTC
.	.	TRBV29-1	TRBJ2-6	CSVGGRGAPSGANVLTF	TGCAGCGTTGGGGGCAGGGGGGCCCCCTCTGGGGCCAACGTCCTGACTTTC
TRBD2	.	TRBV3-1	TRBJ2-6	CASSQVGTSGIAGANVLTF	TGTGCCAGCAGCCAAGTTGGGACTAGCGGGATTGCTGGGGCCAACGTCCTGACTTTC
.	.	TRBV7-2	TRBJ1-5	CASSPGNGNQPQHF	TGTGCCAGCAGCCCCGGGAACGGCAATCAGCCCCAGCATTTT
.	few	TRBV19	TRBJ2-7	CASSTGLTYEQYF	TGTGCCAGTAGTACCGGGTTAACCTACGAGCAGTACTTC
.	.	TRBV24-1	TRBJ2-5	CATSSSLQETQYF	TGTGCCACCAGTTCGTCACTCCAAGAGACCCAGTACTTC
.	.	TRBV27	TRBJ2-3	CASSSLWGDSTDTQYF	TGTGCCAGCAGTTCCCTGTGGGGCGATAGCACAGATACGCAGTATTTT
TRBD2	.	TRBV20-1	TRBJ2-7	CSAATPLAGSYEQYF	TGCAGTGCCGCAACCCCCCTAGCGGGATCCTACGAGCAGTACTTC
.	.	TRBV29-1	TRBJ2-7	CSVEDIAGDYEQYF	TGCAGCGTTGAAGATATTGCAGGGGACTACGAGCAGTACTTC
TRBD1	once	TRBV11-2	TRBJ2-2	CASSSLDRGLANTGELFF	TGTGCCAGCAGCTCCTTGGACAGGGGGCTAGCGAACACCGGGGAGCTGTTTTTT
TRBD1	.	TRBV28	TRBJ1-2	CASSPGQGAVGYTF	TGTGCCAGCAGCCCGGGACAGGGGGCGGTTGGCTACACCTTC
.	.	TRBV4-3	TRBJ1-5	CASSQSRVSNQPQHF	TGCGCCAGCAGCCAGAGCAGGGTTAGCAATCAGCCCCAGCATTTT
.	.	TRBV12-3/TRBV12-4	TRBJ1-1	CASSLIGGPEAFF	TGTGCCAGCAGTTTGATAGGGGGACCTGAAGCTTTCTTT
.	.	TRBV5-1	TRBJ1-4	CASSWAGGDEKLFF	TGCGCCAGCAGCTGGGCGGGGGGCGATGAAAAACTGTTTTTT
.	once	TRBV9	TRBJ2-1	CASSVAEYNEQFF	TGTGCCAGCAGCGTAGCGGAATACAATGAGCAGTTCTTC
.	.	TRBV9	TRBJ2-2	CASSVGDLGHYTGELFF	TGTGCCAGCAGCGTAGGCGACTTGGGACATTACACCGGGGAGCTGTTTTTT
TRBD1	.	TRBV28	TRBJ2-3	CASTKFRDSSTDTQYF	TGTGCCAGCACGAAATTCCGGGACAGTAGCACAGATACGCAGTATTTT
TRBD2	.	TRBV28	TRBJ2-1	CASSSVVIAGRSSYNEQFF	TGTGCCAGCAGCTCTGTAGTAATAGCGGGACGAAGCTCCTACAATGAGCAGTTCTTC
TRBD1	.	TRBV19	TRBJ1-5	CASSIVTGGKQPQHF	TGTGCCAGTAGTATAGTAACAGGGGGGAAGCAGCCCCAGCATTTT
.	.	TRBV30	TRBJ1-1	CAWSVLGLGRTEAFF	TGTGCCTGGAGTGTACTTGGTCTCGGACGGACTGAAGCTTTCTTT
TRBD1	.	TRBV6-2/TRBV6-3	TRBJ2-1	CASSHRTGFGKQFF	TGTGCCAGCAGTCATCGGACAGGGTTCGGTAAGCAGTTCTTC
TRBD2	.	TRBV7-9	TRBJ2-1	CASSLLGTSASVEQFF	TGTGCCAGCAGCTTACTCGGGACTAGCGCGTCCGTTGAGCAGTTCTTC
.	.	TRBV27	TRBJ2-7	CASSLLGDWGEQYF	TGTGCCAGCAGTTTATTGGGGGATTGGGGCGAGCAGTACTTC
TRBD1	.	TRBV4-3	TRBJ2-7	CASSQEGTGGYEQYF	TGCGCCAGCAGCCAAGAAGGCACAGGGGGGTACGAGCAGTACTTC
.	.	TRBV28	TRBJ1-5	CASRSEVEGLRPQHF	TGTGCCAGCAGGTCCGAAGTAGAAGGGTTGAGGCCCCAGCATTTT
.	.	TRBV28	TRBJ2-7	CASSLVGLSYEQYF	TGTGCCAGCAGTTTAGTCGGTCTCTCCTACGAGCAGTACTTC
.	.	TRBV6-5	TRBJ2-7	CASSYWDASEQYF	TGTGCCAGCAGTTACTGGGACGCTTCTGAGCAGTACTTC
.	.	TRBV4-3	TRBJ2-1	CASSQAAARGFYNEQFF	TGCGCCAGCAGCCAAGCGGCTGCTAGAGGATTTTACAATGAGCAGTTCTTC
.	.	TRBV28	TRBJ2-7	CASSLGLQTYEQYF	TGTGCCAGCAGTTTGGGATTACAGACCTACGAGCAGTACTTC
.	.	TRBV2	TRBJ1-2	CASSDHGVGYTF	TGTGCCAGCAGTGACCATGGAGTTGGCTACACCTTC
.	once	TRBV6-1	TRBJ2-3	CASSENAGWGIDTQYF	TGTGCCAGCAGTGAAAATGCAGGGTGGGGGATAGATACGCAGTATTTT
.	few	TRBV27	TRBJ1-2	CASRHPSNYGYTF	TGTGCCAGCAGACACCCGTCTAACTATGGCTACACCTTC
TRBD1	.	TRBV27	TRBJ1-4	CASSPQLDRDGEKLFF	TGTGCCAGCAGTCCCCAGCTGGACAGGGACGGTGAAAAACTGTTTTTT
TRBD1	few	TRBV15	TRBJ2-7	CATSDRVNYEQYF	TGTGCCACCAGCGACAGGGTAAACTACGAGCAGTACTTC
TRBD1	.	TRBV28	TRBJ2-2	CASSLGQGLSGELFF	TGTGCCAGCAGTTTGGGACAGGGTTTGAGCGGGGAGCTGTTTTTT
.	.	TRBV5-5	TRBJ1-1	CASSFREPYAEAFF	TGTGCCAGCAGCTTTCGAGAGCCGTACGCTGAAGCTTTCTTT
.	once	TRBV12-3/TRBV12-4	TRBJ1-4	CASMRPGGAEEKLFF	TGTGCCAGCATGCGGCCGGGGGGCGCGGAAGAAAAACTGTTTTTT
.	.	TRBV29-1	TRBJ2-1	CTTSGTSYNEQFF	TGCACCACCTCCGGGACCTCCTACAATGAGCAGTTCTTC